A selection of T cell receptor beta chains follows, all from one sample in a study of monozygotic twins with inflammatory bowel disease. TCRdb re-called the 5' RACE reads; every CDR3 protein appears as one record, without DNA. This repertoire includes about 380,000 distinct CDR3 sequences. The specimen sequenced was blood. Source of these receptors: a human donor with ulcerative colitis or Crohn's disease, or a healthy co-twin of an affected twin (not recorded which). Both conserved end residues are part of each CDR3.

j_gene,v_gene,CDR3aa
TRBJ2-7,TRBV3-1,CASSAGTLALYEQYF
TRBJ2-4,TRBV5-1,CASSFQMGDKNIQYF
TRBJ2-7,TRBV10-3,CAISVTLYDEQYF
TRBJ2-2,TRBV7-9,CASSLTALNTGELFF
TRBJ1-6,TRBV28,CASHREWGPNSPLHF
TRBJ2-3,TRBV11-2,CASSLERARADTQYF
TRBJ1-4,TRBV12-3/TRBV12-4,CASSPRGFNEKLFF
TRBJ2-7,TRBV7-9,CASRSIGGSYEQYF
TRBJ2-3,TRBV5-1,CASSLALAGHGTDTQYF
TRBJ2-3,TRBV20-1,CSARRPRSTDTQYF
TRBJ2-1,TRBV7-2,CASSSHYSVQNNEQFF
TRBJ2-3,TRBV5-1,CATSTGGAIPDTQYF
TRBJ2-3,TRBV5-1,CASSSPTSADTDTQYF
TRBJ2-5,TRBV6-2/TRBV6-3,CASSSLLAGGQETQYF
TRBJ1-2,TRBV12-5,CASGYNYGYTF
TRBJ2-7,TRBV20-1,CSARGDWKGRPSYEQYF
TRBJ1-2,TRBV20-1,CSAKDRGDYGYTF
TRBJ1-2,TRBV7-2,CASSLASDRDGYTF
TRBJ1-2,TRBV5-1,CASNSFQVGYTF
TRBJ1-1,TRBV20-1,CSATGTGKTEAFF
TRBJ1-5,TRBV19,CASSILGSNQPQHF
TRBJ2-2,TRBV28,CASNSNVGGGAGELFF
TRBJ1-2,TRBV28,CASSPGTIYGYTF
TRBJ2-7,TRBV28,CASQERRTPYEQYF
TRBJ2-3,TRBV6-4,CASSDSRGTSTDTQYF
TRBJ2-7,TRBV5-4,CASTLDRGLYEQYF
TRBJ2-4,TRBV4-3,CASSQEWTSGVDIQYF